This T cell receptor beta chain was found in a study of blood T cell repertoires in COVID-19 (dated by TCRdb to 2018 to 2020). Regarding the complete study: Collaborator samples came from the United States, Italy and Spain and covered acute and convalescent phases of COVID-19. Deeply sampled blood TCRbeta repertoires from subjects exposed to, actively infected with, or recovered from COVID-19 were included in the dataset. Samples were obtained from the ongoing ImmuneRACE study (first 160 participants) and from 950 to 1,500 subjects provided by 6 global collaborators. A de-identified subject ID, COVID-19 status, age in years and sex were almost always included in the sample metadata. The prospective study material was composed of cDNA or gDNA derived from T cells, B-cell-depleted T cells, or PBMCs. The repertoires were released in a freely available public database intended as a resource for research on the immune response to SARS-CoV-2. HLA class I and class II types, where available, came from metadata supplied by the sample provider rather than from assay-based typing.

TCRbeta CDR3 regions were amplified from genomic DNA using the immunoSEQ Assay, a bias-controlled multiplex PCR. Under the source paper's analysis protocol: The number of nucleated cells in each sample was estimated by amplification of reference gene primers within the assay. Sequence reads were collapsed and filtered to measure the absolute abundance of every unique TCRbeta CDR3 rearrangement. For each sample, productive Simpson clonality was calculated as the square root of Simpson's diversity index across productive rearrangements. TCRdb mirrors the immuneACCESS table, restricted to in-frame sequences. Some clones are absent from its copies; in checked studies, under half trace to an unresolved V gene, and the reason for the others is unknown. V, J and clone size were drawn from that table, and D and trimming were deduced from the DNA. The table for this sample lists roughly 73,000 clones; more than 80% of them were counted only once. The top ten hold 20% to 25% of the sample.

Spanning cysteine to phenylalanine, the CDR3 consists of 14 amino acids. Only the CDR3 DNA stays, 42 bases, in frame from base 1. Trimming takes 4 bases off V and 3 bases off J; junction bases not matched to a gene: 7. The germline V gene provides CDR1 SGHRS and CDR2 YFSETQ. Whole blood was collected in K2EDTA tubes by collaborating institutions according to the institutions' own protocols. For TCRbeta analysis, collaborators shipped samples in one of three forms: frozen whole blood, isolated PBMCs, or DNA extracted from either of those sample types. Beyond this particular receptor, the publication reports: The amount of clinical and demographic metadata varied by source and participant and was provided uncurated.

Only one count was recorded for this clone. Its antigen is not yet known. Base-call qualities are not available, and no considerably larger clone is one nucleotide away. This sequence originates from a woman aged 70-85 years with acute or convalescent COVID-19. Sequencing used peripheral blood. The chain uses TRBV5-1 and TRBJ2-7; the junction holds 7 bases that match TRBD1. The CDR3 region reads CASSPTDRNYEQYF. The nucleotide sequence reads TGCGCCAGCAGCCCTACGGACAGGAACTACGAGCAGTACTTC.